The 4 T cell receptor beta chains given below trace back to one sample, sequenced in a study of T cell changes during pregnancy in multiple sclerosis. Some clones are missing from TCRdb's copy, which holds only in-frame ones; the method was immunoSEQ multiplex PCR. The sample contains fewer than 70,000 clones, roughly 90% of which appear only once. Material: peripheral blood, obtained in the second trimester of pregnancy. These receptor sequences come from a female donor with multiple sclerosis, enrolled in a pregnancy study.

A single count supports this clone. The CDR3 coding sequence is TGTGCCAGCAGTGAAACGAGGGGGCAGGTGTATGAGCAGTTCTTC. Its protein is CASSETRGQVYEQFF. The chain has TRBV25-1 and TRBJ2-1, with 7 bases matching TRBD1. V gave up 2 bases and J gave up 8 bases; unmatched junction bases: 9. This CDR3 region has 15 residues. CDR1 and CDR2 from the germline V gene are MGHDK and SYGVNS.

This clone was seen a single time. The V gene is TRBV5-1, the J gene TRBJ2-1; D unclear. The CDR3 runs to 16 residues. CDR1 and CDR2 (germline): SGHRS, YFSETQ. V lost 2 bases to trimming and J lost 0 bases, with 12 bases between them. DNA of the CDR3: TGCGCCAGCAGCTTTCAGCGATCGAGCTCCTACAATGAGCAGTTCTTC. This translates into CASSFQRSSSYNEQFF.

The chain uses TRBV6-1 and TRBJ1-2, with 10 positions matching TRBD1. Per germline, CDR1 MNHNS and CDR2 SASEGT. The CDR3 runs 15 residues. V was clipped by 4 bases and J by 4 bases; unmatched bases: 6. The CDR3 here is CASSAMDRGTYGYTF. DNA for the CDR3: TGTGCCAGCAGTGCCATGGACAGGGGGACCTATGGCTACACCTTC.

The rearrangement joins TRBV6-5 to TRBJ2-1, with 8 bases aligning to TRBD1. The germline CDR1 and CDR2 sequences are MNHEY and SVGAGI. Trimming removed 6 bases from V and 8 bases from J; junction bases left unmatched: 6. The CDR3 contains 13 residues. CDR3 sequence: CASRGQEGDEQFF. The DNA of the CDR3 is TGTGCCAGCAGGGGACAGGAGGGGGATGAGCAGTTCTTC.